This TCR beta chain was documented in a study of cytomegalovirus exposure and HLA in healthy donors. CDR3 length: 14 residues. CDR1 SGDLS and CDR2 YYNGEE come from the germline V gene. The V and J ends lost 0 bases and 12 bases, in that order; junction bases with no gene match: 2. This clone showed up just a few times. Sequencing used immunoSEQ multiplex PCR; TCRdb keeps in-frame clones, though not all of them. The sample has roughly 300,000 clones, roughly 90% seen once. Source material: PBMCs. The receptor's source is a young woman in good health and CMV-seronegative. This chain links TRBV9 with TRBJ2-1; TRBD2 aligns across 14 bases. For the CDR3, the DNA is TGTGCCAGCAGCGTAGGACTAGCGGGAGGGCCGCAGTTCTTC. Its protein is CASSVGLAGGPQFF.